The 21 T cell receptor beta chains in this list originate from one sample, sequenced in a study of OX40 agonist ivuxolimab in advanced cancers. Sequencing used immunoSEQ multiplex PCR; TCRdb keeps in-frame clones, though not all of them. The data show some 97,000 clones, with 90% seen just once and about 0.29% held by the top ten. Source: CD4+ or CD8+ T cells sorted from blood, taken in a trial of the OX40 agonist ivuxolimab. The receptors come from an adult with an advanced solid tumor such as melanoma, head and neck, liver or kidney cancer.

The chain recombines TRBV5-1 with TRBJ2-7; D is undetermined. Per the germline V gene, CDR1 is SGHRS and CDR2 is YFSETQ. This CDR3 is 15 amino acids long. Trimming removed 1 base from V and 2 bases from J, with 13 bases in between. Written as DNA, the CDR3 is TGCGCCAGCAGCTTGCAAGCAGGATCCCCCTACGAGCAGTACTTC. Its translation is CASSLQAGSPYEQYF.

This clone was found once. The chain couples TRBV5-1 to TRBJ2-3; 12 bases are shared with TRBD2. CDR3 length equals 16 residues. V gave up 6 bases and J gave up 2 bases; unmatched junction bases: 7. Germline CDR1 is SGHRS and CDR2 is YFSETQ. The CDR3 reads CASTPLAGGPTDTQYF. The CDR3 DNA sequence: TGCGCCAGCACCCCACTAGCGGGAGGCCCCACAGATACGCAGTATTTT.

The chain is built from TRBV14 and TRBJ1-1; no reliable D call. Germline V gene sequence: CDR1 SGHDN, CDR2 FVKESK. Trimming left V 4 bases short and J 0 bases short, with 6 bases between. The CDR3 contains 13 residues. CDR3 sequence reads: CASSPTLNTEAFF. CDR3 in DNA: TGTGCCAGCAGCCCTACACTGAACACTGAAGCTTTCTTT.

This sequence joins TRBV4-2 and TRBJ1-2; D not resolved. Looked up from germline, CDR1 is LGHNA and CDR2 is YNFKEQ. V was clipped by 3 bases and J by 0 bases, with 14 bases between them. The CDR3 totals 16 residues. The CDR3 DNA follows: TGTGCCAGCAGCCAGGCACTCTGGAGACCTAACTATGGCTACACCTTC. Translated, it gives CASSQALWRPNYGYTF.

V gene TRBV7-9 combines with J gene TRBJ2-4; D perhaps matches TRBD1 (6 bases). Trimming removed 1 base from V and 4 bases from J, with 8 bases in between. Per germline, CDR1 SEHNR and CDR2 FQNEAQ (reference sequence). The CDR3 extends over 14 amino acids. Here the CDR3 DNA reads TGTGCCAGCAGCTTAGGGGACACAAAAAACATTCAGTACTTC. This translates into CASSLGDTKNIQYF.

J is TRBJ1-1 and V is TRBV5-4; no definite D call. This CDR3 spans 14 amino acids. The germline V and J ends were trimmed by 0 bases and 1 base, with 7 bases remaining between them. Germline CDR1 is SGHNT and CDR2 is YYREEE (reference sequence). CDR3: CASSLGGKNTEAFF. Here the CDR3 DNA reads TGTGCCAGCAGCTTGGGCGGTAAGAACACTGAAGCTTTCTTT.

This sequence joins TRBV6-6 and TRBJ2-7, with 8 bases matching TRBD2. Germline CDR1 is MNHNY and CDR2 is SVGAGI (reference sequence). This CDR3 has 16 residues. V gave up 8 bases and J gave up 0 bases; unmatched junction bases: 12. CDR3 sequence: CASRRWLAGPSYEQYF. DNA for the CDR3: TGTGCCAGCCGGAGGTGGCTAGCGGGTCCCTCCTACGAGCAGTACTTC.

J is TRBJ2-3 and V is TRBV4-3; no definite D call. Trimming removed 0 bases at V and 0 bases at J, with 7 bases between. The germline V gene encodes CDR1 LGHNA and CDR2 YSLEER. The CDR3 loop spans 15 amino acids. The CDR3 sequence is CASSQEVSSTDTQYF. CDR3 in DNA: TGCGCCAGCAGCCAAGAAGTCAGTAGCACAGATACGCAGTATTTT.

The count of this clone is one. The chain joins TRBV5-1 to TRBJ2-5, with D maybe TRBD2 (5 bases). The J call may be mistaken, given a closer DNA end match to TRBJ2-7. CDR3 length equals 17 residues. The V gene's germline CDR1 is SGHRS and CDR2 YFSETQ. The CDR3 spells CASSFSPVSGSSYEQYF. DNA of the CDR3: TGCGCCAGCAGCTTCTCGCCTGTGAGCGGAAGCTCCTACGAGCAGTACTTC.

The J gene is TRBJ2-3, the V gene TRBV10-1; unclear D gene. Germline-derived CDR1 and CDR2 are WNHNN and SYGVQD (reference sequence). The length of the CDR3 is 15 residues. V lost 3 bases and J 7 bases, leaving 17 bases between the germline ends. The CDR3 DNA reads TGCGCCAGCAGTGACCCTCCTGCCCCCCCGTATACGCAGTATTTT. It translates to CASSDPPAPPYTQYF.

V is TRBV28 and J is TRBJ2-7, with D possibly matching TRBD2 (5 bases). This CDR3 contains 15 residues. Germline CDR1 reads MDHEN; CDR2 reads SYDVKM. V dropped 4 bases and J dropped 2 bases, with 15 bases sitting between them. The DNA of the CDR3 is TGTGCCAGCAGTTCGGCAGCAGGACTTACCTACGAGCAGTACTTC. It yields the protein CASSSAAGLTYEQYF.

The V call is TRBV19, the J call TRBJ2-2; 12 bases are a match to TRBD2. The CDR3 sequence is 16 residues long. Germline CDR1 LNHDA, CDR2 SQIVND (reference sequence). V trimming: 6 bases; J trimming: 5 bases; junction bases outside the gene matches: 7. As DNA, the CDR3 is TGTGCCAGTAGATCTAGCGGGAGGGCCGGTACCGGGGAGCTGTTTTTT. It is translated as CASRSSGRAGTGELFF.

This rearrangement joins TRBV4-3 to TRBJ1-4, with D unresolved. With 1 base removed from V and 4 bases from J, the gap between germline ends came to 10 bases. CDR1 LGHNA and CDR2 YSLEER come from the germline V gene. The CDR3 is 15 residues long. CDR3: CASSQGVGDNEKLFF. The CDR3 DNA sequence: TGCGCCAGCAGCCAAGGGGTAGGAGATAATGAAAAACTGTTTTTT.

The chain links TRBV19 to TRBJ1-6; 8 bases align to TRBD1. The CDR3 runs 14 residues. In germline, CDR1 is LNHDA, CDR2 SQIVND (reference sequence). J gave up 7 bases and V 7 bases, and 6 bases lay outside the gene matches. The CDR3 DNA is TGTGCCAGTAACCGACAGGGGTTCAATTCACCCCTCCACTTT. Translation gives CASNRQGFNSPLHF.

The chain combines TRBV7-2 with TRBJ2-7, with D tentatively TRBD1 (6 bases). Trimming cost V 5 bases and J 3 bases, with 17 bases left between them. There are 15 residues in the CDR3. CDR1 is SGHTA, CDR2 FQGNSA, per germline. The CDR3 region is CASSRWERGSYEQYF. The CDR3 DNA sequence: TGTGCCAGCAGCCGGTGGGAGAGGGGGAGCTACGAGCAGTACTTC.

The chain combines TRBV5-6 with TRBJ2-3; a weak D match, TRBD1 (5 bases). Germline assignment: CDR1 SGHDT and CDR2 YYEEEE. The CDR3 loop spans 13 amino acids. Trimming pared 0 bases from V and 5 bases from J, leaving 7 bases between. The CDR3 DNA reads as TGTGCCAGCAGCTTGGGGCAGGGAGATACGCAGTATTTT. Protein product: CASSLGQGDTQYF. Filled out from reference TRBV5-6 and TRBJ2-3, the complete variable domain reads DAGVTQSPTHLIKTRGQQVTLRCSPKSGHDTVSWYQQALGQGPQFIFQYYEEEERQRGNFPDRFSGHQFPNYSSELNVNALLLGDSALYLCASSLGQGDTQYFGPGTRLTVL.

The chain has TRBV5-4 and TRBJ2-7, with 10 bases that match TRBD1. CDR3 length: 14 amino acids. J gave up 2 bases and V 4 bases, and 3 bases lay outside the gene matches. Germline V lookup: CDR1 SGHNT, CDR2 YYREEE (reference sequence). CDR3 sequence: CASSRTGGPYEQYF. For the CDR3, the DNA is TGTGCCAGCAGCAGGACAGGGGGTCCCTACGAGCAGTACTTC. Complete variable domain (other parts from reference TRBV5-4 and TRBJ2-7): ETGVTQSPTHLIKTRGQQVTLRCSSQSGHNTVSWYQQALGQGPQFIFQYYREEENGRGNFPPRFSGLQFPNYSSELNVNALELDDSALYLCASSRTGGPYEQYFGPGTRLTVT.

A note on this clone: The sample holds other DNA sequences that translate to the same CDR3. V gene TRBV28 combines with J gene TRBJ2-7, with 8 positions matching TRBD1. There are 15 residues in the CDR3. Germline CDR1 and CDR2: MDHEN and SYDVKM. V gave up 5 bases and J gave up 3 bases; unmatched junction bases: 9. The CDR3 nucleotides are TGTGCCAGCAGTGGAACCGGGACAGGAAGCTACGAGCAGTACTTC. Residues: CASSGTGTGSYEQYF.

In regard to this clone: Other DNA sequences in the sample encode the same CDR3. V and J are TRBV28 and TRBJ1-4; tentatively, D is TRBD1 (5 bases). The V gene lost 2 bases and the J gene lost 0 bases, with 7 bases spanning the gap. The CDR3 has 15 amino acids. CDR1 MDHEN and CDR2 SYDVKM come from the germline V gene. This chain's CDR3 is CASSLGGATNEKLFF. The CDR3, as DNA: TGTGCCAGCAGTTTAGGGGGGGCAACTAATGAAAAACTGTTTTTT.

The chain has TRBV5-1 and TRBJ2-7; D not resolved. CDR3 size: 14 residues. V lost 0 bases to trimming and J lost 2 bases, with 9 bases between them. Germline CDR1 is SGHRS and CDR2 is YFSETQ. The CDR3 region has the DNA TGCGCCAGCAGCTTGGGGCAGCCTACCTACGAGCAGTACTTC. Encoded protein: CASSLGQPTYEQYF.

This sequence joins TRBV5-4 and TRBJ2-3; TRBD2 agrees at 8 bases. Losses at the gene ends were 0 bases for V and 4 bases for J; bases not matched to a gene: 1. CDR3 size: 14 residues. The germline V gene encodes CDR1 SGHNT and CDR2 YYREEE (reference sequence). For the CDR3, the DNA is TGTGCCAGCAGCTTGGGGACTAGCTCAGATACGCAGTATTTT. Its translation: CASSLGTSSDTQYF.